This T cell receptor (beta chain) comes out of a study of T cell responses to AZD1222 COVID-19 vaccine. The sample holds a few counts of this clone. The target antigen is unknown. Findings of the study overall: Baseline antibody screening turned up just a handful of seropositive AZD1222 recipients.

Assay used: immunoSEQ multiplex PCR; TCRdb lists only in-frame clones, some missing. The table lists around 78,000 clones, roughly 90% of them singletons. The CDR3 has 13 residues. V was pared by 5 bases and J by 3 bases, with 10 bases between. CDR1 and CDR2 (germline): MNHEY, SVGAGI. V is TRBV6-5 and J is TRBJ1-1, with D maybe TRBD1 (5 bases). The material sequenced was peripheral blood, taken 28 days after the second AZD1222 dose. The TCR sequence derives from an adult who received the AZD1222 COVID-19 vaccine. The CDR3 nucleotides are TGTGCCAGCAGTCCCACAGGCCACACTGAAGCTTTCTTT. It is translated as CASSPTGHTEAFF.